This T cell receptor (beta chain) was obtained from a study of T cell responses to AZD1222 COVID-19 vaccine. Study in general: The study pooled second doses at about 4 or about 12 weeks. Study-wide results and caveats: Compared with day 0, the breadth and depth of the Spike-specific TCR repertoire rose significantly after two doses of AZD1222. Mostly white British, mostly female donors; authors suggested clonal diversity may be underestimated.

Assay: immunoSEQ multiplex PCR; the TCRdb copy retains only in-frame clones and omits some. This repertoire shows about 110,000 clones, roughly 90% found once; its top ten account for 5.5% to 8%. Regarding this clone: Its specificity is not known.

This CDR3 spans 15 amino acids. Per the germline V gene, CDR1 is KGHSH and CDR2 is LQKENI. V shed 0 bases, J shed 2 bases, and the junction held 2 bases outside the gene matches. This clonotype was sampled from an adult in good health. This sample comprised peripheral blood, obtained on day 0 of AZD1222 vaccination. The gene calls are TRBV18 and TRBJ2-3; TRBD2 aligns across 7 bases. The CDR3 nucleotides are TGTGCCAGCTCACCACCCACTAGCGACACAGATACGCAGTATTTT. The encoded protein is CASSPPTSDTDTQYF.